This TCR beta chain was obtained from a study of TIL therapy for anti-PD-1-resistant metastatic lung cancer. Germline V gene sequence: CDR1 SGHDT, CDR2 YYEEEE. V lost 5 bases, J lost 4 bases, and 13 bases lay in between. The CDR3 extends over 15 amino acids. Sequencing used immunoSEQ v3. Measured with immunoSEQ multiplex PCR; TCRdb has only the in-frame clones, and not every one. The table shows 95,000 or so clones, with about two thirds occurring only once. The time point was: pre-treatment sample, taken before nivolumab and TIL therapy. The tumor samples were excised metastases, mostly pleural nodules or supraclavicular lymph nodes.

The source material was tumor tissue, sampled at baseline. The receptor comes from a person aged 25-80 years with non-small cell lung cancer. The chain has TRBV5-6 and TRBJ1-6; weak D call: TRBD1 (6 bases). CDR3 sequence reads: CASSYDRRYNSPLHF. DNA of the CDR3: TGTGCCAGCAGTTACGACAGGCGGTATAATTCACCCCTCCACTTT. The entire variable domain, with the rest obtained from reference TRBV5-6 and TRBJ1-6, is as follows: DAGVTQSPTHLIKTRGQQVTLRCSPKSGHDTVSWYQQALGQGPQFIFQYYEEEERQRGNFPDRFSGHQFPNYSSELNVNALLLGDSALYLCASSYDRRYNSPLHFGNGTRLTVT.